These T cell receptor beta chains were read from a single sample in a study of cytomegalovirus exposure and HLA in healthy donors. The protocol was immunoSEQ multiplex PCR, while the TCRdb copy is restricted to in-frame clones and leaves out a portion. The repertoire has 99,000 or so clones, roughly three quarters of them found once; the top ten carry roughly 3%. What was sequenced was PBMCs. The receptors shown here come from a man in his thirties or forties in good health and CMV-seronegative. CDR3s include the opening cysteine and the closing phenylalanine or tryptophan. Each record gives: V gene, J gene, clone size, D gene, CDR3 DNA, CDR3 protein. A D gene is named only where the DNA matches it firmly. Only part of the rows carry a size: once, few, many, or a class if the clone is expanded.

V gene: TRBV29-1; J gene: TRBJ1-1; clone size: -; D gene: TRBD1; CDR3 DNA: TGCAGCGGCAGGAGGGACAGCAACACTGAAGCTTTCTTT; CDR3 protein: CSGRRDSNTEAFF
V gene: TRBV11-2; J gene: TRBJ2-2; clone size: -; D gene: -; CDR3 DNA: TGTGCCAGCAGCTCGCTCTCCCGACTAGAGGGCGGGGAGCTGTTTTTT; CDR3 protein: CASSSLSRLEGGELFF
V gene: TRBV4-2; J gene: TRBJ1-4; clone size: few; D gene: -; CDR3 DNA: TGTGCCAGCAGCCAAGATACGGCAGGTGGTGAAAAACTGTTTTTT; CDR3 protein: CASSQDTAGGEKLFF
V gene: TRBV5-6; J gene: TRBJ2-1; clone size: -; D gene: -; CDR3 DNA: TGTGCCAGCAGCTTAGACGGTAGATGGCAGGGTAGGCACAATGAGCAGTTCTTC; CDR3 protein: CASSLDGRWQGRHNEQFF
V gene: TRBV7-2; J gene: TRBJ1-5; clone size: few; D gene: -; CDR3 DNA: TGTGCCAGCAGCCCGACAGGAGGCAATCAGCCCCAGCATTTT; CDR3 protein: CASSPTGGNQPQHF
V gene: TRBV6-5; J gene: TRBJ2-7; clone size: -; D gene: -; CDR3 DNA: TGTGCCAGCAGTTACTCGATTTACAGGGCCTCCTACGAGCAGTACTTC; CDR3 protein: CASSYSIYRASYEQYF
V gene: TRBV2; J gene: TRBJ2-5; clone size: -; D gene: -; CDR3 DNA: TGTGCCAGCAGTGAAACGGTTTTCGAGACCCAGTACTTC; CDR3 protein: CASSETVFETQYF
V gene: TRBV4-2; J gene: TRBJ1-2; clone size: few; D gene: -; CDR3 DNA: TGTGCCAGCAGCCAAGATCAGGGCACGACCCTTAACTATGGCTACACCTTC; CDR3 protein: CASSQDQGTTLNYGYTF
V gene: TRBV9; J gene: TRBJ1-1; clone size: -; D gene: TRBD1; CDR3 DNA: TGTGCCAGCAGCGAAGGACAGGGGGCGCCCACTGAAGCTTTCTTT; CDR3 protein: CASSEGQGAPTEAFF
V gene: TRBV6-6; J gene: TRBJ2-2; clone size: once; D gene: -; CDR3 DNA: TGTGCCAGCACCACGGAGGGGGGGTGGCGGACCGGGGAGCTGTTTTTT; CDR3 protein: CASTTEGGWRTGELFF
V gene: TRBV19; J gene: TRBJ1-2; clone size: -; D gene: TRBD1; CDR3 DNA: TGTGCCAGTAGGGCTGTCGGGACAGATGGCTACACCTTC; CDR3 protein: CASRAVGTDGYTF
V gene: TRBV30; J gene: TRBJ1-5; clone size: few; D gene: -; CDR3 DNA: TGTGCCTGGAGTGTAACTAAATCGGCGCCCCAGCATTTT; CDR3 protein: CAWSVTKSAPQHF
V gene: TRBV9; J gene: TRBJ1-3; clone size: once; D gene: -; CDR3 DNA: TGTGCCAGCAGCGGCGGGACCCGTAGGGGAAACACCATATATTTT; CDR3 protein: CASSGGTRRGNTIYF
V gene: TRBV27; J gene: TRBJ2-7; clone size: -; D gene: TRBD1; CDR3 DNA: TGTGCCAGCAGTTTATTCCCTCGACAGGGAAGGGGCGAGCAGTACTTC; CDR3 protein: CASSLFPRQGRGEQYF
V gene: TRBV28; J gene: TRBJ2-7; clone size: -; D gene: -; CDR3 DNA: TGTGCCAGCAGTTTACCCCGGGTCCCCTACGAGCAGTACTTC; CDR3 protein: CASSLPRVPYEQYF
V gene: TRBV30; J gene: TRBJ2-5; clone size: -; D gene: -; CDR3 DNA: TGTGCCTGGAGTCTCACTCGGGAGACCCAGTACTTC; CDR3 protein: CAWSLTRETQYF
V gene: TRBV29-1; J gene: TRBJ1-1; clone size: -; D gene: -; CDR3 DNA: TGCAGCGTTGAAGGGCTCCAACACACTGAAGCTTTCTTT; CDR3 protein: CSVEGLQHTEAFF
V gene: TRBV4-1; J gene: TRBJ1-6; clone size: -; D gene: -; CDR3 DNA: TGCGCCAGCAGCCAAGGCGGGGGTGGCTCACCCCTCCACTTT; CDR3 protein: CASSQGGGGSPLHF
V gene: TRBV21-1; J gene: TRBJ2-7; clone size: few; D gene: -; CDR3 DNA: TGTGCCAGCAGCAAAGAAACGCTGGGGCCGTCCTACGAGCAGTACTTC; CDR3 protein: CASSKETLGPSYEQYF
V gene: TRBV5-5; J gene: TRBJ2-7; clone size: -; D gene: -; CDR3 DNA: TGTGCCAGCAGCCCTGGGTTAGGGGCTCGCGAGCAGTACTTC; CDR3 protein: CASSPGLGAREQYF
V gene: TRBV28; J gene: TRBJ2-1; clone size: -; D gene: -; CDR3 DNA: TGTGCCCTAGGGGCGCATTACAATGAGCAGTTCTTC; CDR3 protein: CALGAHYNEQFF
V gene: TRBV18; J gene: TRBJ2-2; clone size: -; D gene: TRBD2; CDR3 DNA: TGTGCCAGCTCACCCCGCCTAGCGGACACCGGGGAGCTGTTTTTT; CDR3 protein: CASSPRLADTGELFF
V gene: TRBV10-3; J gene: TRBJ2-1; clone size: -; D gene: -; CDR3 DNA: TGTGCTTCCAGGCGGGAAACCAAGAATGAGCAGTTCTTC; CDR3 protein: CASRRETKNEQFF
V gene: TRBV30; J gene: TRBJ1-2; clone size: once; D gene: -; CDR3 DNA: TGTGCCTGGAGTCGGGGGGACTATGGCTACACCTTC; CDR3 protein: CAWSRGDYGYTF
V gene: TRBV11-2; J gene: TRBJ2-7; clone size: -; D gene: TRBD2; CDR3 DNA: TGTGCCAGCAGCCCTTGGACTAGCGAGGCCTCCGAGCAGTACTTC; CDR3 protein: CASSPWTSEASEQYF
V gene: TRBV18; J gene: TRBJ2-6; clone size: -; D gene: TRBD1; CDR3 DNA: TGTGCCAGCTCAGCCGGACAGGGGGCTTACGGGGCCAACGTCCTGACTTTC; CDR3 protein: CASSAGQGAYGANVLTF
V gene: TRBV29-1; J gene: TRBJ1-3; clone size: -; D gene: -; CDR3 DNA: TGCAGCGTTGGCGAATCTGGAAACACCATATATTTT; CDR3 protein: CSVGESGNTIYF
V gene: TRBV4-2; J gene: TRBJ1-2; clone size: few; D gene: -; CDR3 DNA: TGTGCCAGCAGCCAAGGGACAGCCGTTAGGTACACCTTC; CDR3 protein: CASSQGTAVRYTF
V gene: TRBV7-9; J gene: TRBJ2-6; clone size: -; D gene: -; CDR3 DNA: TGTGCCACCACAGGGCGAGGTAGCTCTGGGGCCAACGTCCTGACTTTC; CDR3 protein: CATTGRGSSGANVLTF
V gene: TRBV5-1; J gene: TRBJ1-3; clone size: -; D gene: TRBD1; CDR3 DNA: TGCGCCAGCAGCTTGGGGACAGGGAATGGAAACACCATATATTTT; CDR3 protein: CASSLGTGNGNTIYF
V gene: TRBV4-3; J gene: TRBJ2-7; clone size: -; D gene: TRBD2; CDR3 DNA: TGCGCCAGCAGCCCCTTGACTAGCGGGAGAGGTGAGCAGTACTTC; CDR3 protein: CASSPLTSGRGEQYF
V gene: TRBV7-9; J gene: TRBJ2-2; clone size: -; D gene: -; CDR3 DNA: TGTGCCAGCAGCTTAGGCAGGGACACCGGGGAGCTGTTTTTT; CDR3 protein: CASSLGRDTGELFF
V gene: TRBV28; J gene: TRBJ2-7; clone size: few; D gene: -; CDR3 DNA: TGTGCCAGCACAGAGGGAGGTTTCTCCTACGAGCAGTACTTC; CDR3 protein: CASTEGGFSYEQYF
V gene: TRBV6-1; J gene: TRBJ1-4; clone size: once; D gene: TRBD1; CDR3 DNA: TGTGCCAGCAGTAGGACAGGGAGTGAAAAACTGTTTTTT; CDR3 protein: CASSRTGSEKLFF
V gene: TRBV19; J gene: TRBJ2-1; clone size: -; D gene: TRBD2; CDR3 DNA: TGTGCCAGTACCAGGGTGGGGACTACCTACAATGAGCAGTTCTTC; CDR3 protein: CASTRVGTTYNEQFF
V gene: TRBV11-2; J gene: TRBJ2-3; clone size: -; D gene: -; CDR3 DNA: TGTGCCAGCAGCTTAGGGCAGGGGACAGATACGCAGTATTTT; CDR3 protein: CASSLGQGTDTQYF
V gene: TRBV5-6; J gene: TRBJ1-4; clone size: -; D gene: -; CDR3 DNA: TGTGCCAGCAGCCCGATGAGAGGGGAAAAACTGTTTTTT; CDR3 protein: CASSPMRGEKLFF
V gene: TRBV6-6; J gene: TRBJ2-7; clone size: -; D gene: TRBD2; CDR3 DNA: TGTGCCAGCAGACTAGCGGCCTCCTACGAGCAGTACTTC; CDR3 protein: CASRLAASYEQYF
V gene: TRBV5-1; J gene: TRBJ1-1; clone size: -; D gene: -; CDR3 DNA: TGCGCCAGCAGCTTGGGGTCAGGGAACACTGAAGCTTTCTTT; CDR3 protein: CASSLGSGNTEAFF
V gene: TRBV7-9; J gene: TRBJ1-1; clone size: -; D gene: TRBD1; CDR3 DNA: TGTTCCAGCAGCAGGGACGACAGGGGTATGGTTTGGGACACTGAAGCTTTCTTT; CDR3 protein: CSSSRDDRGMVWDTEAFF
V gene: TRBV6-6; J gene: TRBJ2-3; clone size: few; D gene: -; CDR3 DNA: TGTGCCAGCAGTTACTTGGGCTTTAGAACAGATACGCAGTATTTT; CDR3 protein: CASSYLGFRTDTQYF
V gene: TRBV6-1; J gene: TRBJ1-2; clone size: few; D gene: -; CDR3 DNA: TGTGCCAGCAGTACCAGCTCGGGGAGCTATGGCTACACCTTC; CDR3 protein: CASSTSSGSYGYTF